The 28 T cell receptor beta chains below all came from one sample that was sequenced in a study of T cell responses to AZD1222 COVID-19 vaccine. Assay used: immunoSEQ multiplex PCR; TCRdb lists only in-frame clones, some missing. The sample includes 120,000 or so clones, roughly 86% of them seen just once. This sample comprised peripheral blood, obtained on day 0 of AZD1222 vaccination. These receptors all come from an adult in good health.

This clone came up once. The chain has TRBV7-3 and TRBJ2-1; 8 positions agree with TRBD2. The V segment lost 5 bases and the J segment 6 bases; nucleotides outside the gene matches: 9. The CDR3 runs to 15 residues. Germline CDR1 is SGHTA and CDR2 is FQGTGA. CDR3 sequence reads: CASSPTGGSGNEQFF. The CDR3 region has the DNA TGTGCCAGCAGCCCAACGGGAGGGTCCGGCAATGAGCAGTTCTTC.

A single count supports this clone. J is TRBJ1-4 and V is TRBV4-3; no definite D call. The CDR3 loop spans 14 amino acids. Trimming took off 1 base at V and 7 bases at J, with 10 bases between the two ends. Germline values: CDR1 LGHNA, CDR2 YSLEER. CDR3 residues: CASSQVGGSEKLFF. CDR3 nucleotide sequence: TGCGCCAGCAGCCAAGTAGGTGGAAGTGAAAAACTGTTTTTT.

Note on this clone: One junction end does not reproduce the germline sequence, and a read error may be involved. V is TRBV27 and J is TRBJ2-3, with 7 bases identical to TRBD2. From germline, CDR1 is MNHEY and CDR2 SMNVEV (reference sequence). The CDR3 loop spans 14 amino acids. In DNA form, the CDR3 reads TGTGCCAGCAGTTTATTGACTAGCAAAGATACGCAGTATTTT. Its protein is CASSLLTSKDTQYF.

The chain joins TRBV4-2 to TRBJ1-5; D is possibly TRBD1 (6 bases). The V gene's germline CDR1 is LGHNA and CDR2 YNFKEQ. This CDR3 has 16 amino acids. V lost 0 bases and J 4 bases, leaving 13 bases between the germline ends. The CDR3 protein is CASSQDFRGRNQPQHF. The DNA for the CDR3 is TGTGCCAGCAGCCAAGATTTCAGGGGAAGGAATCAGCCCCAGCATTTT.

The rearrangement joins TRBV11-2 to TRBJ2-2; 9 bases map to TRBD1. The CDR3 covers 15 residues. The V and J ends lost 6 bases and 5 bases, in that order; junction bases with no gene match: 7. Germline V gene data show CDR1 as SGHAT and CDR2 as FQNNGV. CDR3 bases: TGTGCCAGCAGGTACCGGGACAGGGCGACCGGGGAGCTGTTTTTT. This gives the protein CASRYRDRATGELFF.

The table lists this clone with a few counts. The rearrangement uses TRBV10-1 and TRBJ1-1; possible D gene TRBD1, 5 bases. Trimming shortened V by 4 bases and J by 5 bases, and 11 bases separated the two germline ends. CDR1 is WNHNN, CDR2 SYGVQD, per germline (reference sequence). The CDR3 loop spans 13 amino acids. CDR3 nucleotide sequence: TGCGCCAGCAGTGTAACAGGCCGGACTGAAGCTTTCTTT. This codes for CASSVTGRTEAFF.

The chain carries TRBV6-5 and TRBJ1-5, with unresolved D. Germline V gene sequence: CDR1 MNHEY, CDR2 SVGAGI. V lost 7 bases, J lost 1 base, and 14 bases lay in between. The CDR3 sequence is 15 residues long. CDR3 in amino acids: CASIVEGTSNQPQHF. For the CDR3, the DNA is TGTGCCAGCATCGTGGAGGGAACGAGCAATCAGCCCCAGCATTTT.

The rearrangement joins TRBV4-2 to TRBJ1-2, with D uncertain. With 0 bases removed from V and 1 base from J, the gap between germline ends came to 9 bases. This CDR3 contains 15 residues. CDR1 and CDR2 from the germline V gene are LGHNA and YNFKEQ. CDR3 coding DNA: TGTGCCAGCAGCCAAGATCGGAGGGTTAACTATGGCTACACCTTC. The encoded protein is CASSQDRRVNYGYTF.

V is TRBV15 and J is TRBJ1-2, with D possibly TRBD1 on 5 matching bases. V lost 0 bases to trimming and J lost 8 bases, with 16 bases between them. CDR3 length equals 15 residues. The germline V gene has CDR1 LNHNV and CDR2 YYDKDF (reference sequence). The CDR3 loop reads CATSRDWTDSSGYTF. For the CDR3, the DNA is TGTGCCACCAGCAGAGATTGGACTGACAGTTCGGGCTACACCTTC.

This chain connects TRBV29-1 to TRBJ1-2; the D gene is possibly TRBD1 (6 bases). There are 13 residues in the CDR3. From germline, CDR1 is SQVTM and CDR2 ANQGSEA. The V end lost 3 bases, the J end lost 4 bases, and 12 bases lay between the germline ends. The CDR3 DNA sequence: TGCAGCGTTGACGGGGGCGCTGGCTATGGCTACACCTTC. Translated, it gives CSVDGGAGYGYTF.

The gene calls are TRBV3-1 (or the pseudogene TRBV3-2) and TRBJ2-5; no clear D gene. This CDR3 is 14 amino acids long. The germline gives CDR1 LGHDT, CDR2 YNNKEL (reference sequence). The V and J ends lost 2 bases and 4 bases respectively, with 11 bases between them. The CDR3 DNA sequence: TGTGCCAGCAGCCAAACAAGCTCTGCAGAGACCCAGTACTTC. It yields the protein CASSQTSSAETQYF.

V and J are TRBV28 and TRBJ1-1, with D unclear. CDR1 and CDR2 (germline): MDHEN, SYDVKM. The V gene lost 1 base and the J gene lost 7 bases, with 13 bases spanning the gap. This CDR3 is built from 14 residues. The CDR3 nucleotides read TGTGCCAGCAGTTTATCGGGCATTCCCTTTGAAGCTTTCTTT. The encoded protein is CASSLSGIPFEAFF.

V and J are TRBV7-9 and TRBJ1-1, with D perhaps TRBD1 (5 bases). The germline V and J ends were trimmed by 7 bases and 1 base, with 10 bases remaining between them. This CDR3 comprises 13 residues. Germline values: CDR1 SEHNR, CDR2 FQNEAQ (reference sequence). CDR3 amino acids: CASTTQENTEAFF. The CDR3 DNA is TGTGCCAGCACCACACAGGAGAACACTGAAGCTTTCTTT.

CDR3 amino acids: CASSYSRRAGNQPQHF. The CDR3 DNA sequence: TGTGCCAGCAGTTACTCGCGGAGGGCGGGCAATCAGCCCCAGCATTTT. V and J are TRBV6-2 or TRBV6-3 and TRBJ1-5; no firm D call. CDR1 is MNHEY, CDR2 SVGEGT, per germline. V was shortened by 0 bases and J by 2 bases, with 11 bases between the two germline ends. CDR3 length: 16 residues.

The genes are TRBV28 and TRBJ2-4; perhaps TRBD1 as D (5 bases). The length of the CDR3 is 14 residues. Per the germline V gene, CDR1 is MDHEN and CDR2 is SYDVKM. V was shortened by 6 bases and J by 3 bases, with 12 bases between the two germline ends. The CDR3 sequence: CASRQGSGKNIQYF. The CDR3 DNA follows: TGTGCCAGCAGGCAGGGTTCTGGCAAAAACATTCAGTACTTC.

Only one count was recorded for this clone. The gene calls are TRBV7-9 and TRBJ1-1; TRBD1 is a possible D gene (5 bases). Per the germline V gene, CDR1 is SEHNR and CDR2 is FQNEAQ (reference sequence). Trimming left V 6 bases short and J 2 bases short, with 10 bases between. The CDR3 extends over 13 amino acids. The CDR3, as DNA: TGTGCCAGCAGTGCAGGGCCAAACACTGAAGCTTTCTTT. Translation gives CASSAGPNTEAFF.

This chain uses TRBV10-2 with TRBJ2-2; tentative D call: TRBD1 (6 bases). Trimming pared 0 bases from V and 2 bases from J, leaving 10 bases between. This CDR3 spans 16 amino acids. Germline V lookup: CDR1 WSHSY, CDR2 SAAADI. Written as DNA, the CDR3 is TGCGCCAGCAGTGAGTCTCGGACAGCCAACACCGGGGAGCTGTTTTTT. Its protein product is CASSESRTANTGELFF.

V gene TRBV30 combines with J gene TRBJ1-4; D gene uncertain. This CDR3 has 14 amino acids. Trimming took off 4 bases at V and 0 bases at J, with 9 bases between the two ends. Germline loops: CDR1 GTSNPN, CDR2 SVGIG (reference sequence). The CDR3 DNA follows: TGTGCCTGGAAGCGGGCAGCAACTAATGAAAAACTGTTTTTT. It is translated as CAWKRAATNEKLFF.

This chain uses TRBV7-2 with TRBJ2-1; D possibly corresponds to TRBD2 (7 bases). V gave up 8 bases and J gave up 6 bases, with 20 bases separating them. This CDR3 has 15 residues. Germline CDR1 reads SGHTA; CDR2 reads FQGNSA. CDR3 sequence: CASASPGGQFNEQFF. The CDR3, as DNA: TGTGCCAGCGCCTCTCCCGGGGGGCAATTCAATGAGCAGTTCTTC.

Only one count was recorded for this clone. The rearrangement joins TRBV28 to TRBJ2-5; the D is unclear. V gave up 5 bases and J gave up 2 bases, with 9 bases separating them. The CDR3 length is 13 residues. Germline V gene data show CDR1 as MDHEN and CDR2 as SYDVKM. The CDR3 nucleotides read TGTGCCAGCAGTGATGGGATACAAGAGACCCAGTACTTC. Its translation is CASSDGIQETQYF.

The chain is built from TRBV3-1 (or the pseudogene TRBV3-2) and TRBJ2-1, with 16 bases matching TRBD2. The V gene end was trimmed by 4 bases and the J gene end by 8 bases; junction bases not matched to a gene: 2. This CDR3 spans 15 amino acids. Germline loops: CDR1 LGHDT, CDR2 YNNKEL (reference sequence). CDR3 DNA: TGTGCCAGCAGCCCGGGACTAGCGGGGGGGCATGAGCAGTTCTTC. Protein: CASSPGLAGGHEQFF.

The V and J genes are TRBV2 and TRBJ1-2, with 7 bases fitting TRBD1. J gave up 8 bases and V 5 bases, and 20 bases lay outside the gene matches. Germline CDR1 is SNHLY and CDR2 is FYNNEI. The CDR3 runs 17 residues. The CDR3 DNA follows: TGTGCCAGCAGTCCACCGACAGGGTTGGCCGCTGTGGCCGGCTACACCTTC. This codes for CASSPPTGLAAVAGYTF.

V is TRBV9 and J is TRBJ1-6, with a weak D call TRBD1 (5 bases). Trimming removed 3 bases at V and 3 bases at J, with 13 bases between. The germline V gene has CDR1 SGDLS and CDR2 YYNGEE. The CDR3 spans 16 residues. The CDR3 coding sequence is TGTGCCAGCAGCGCCTCAGGACAAATCTATAATTCACCCCTCCACTTT. It translates to CASSASGQIYNSPLHF.

The chain is built from TRBV7-2 and TRBJ1-5; a possible D gene is TRBD1 (5 bases). The V end was cut by 1 base, the J end by 5 bases, with 9 bases between. This CDR3 has 14 residues. The germline V gene encodes CDR1 SGHTA and CDR2 FQGNSA. Here the CDR3 DNA reads TGTGCCAGCAGCTTAGTGATGGGGGATCAGCCCCAGCATTTT. It yields the protein CASSLVMGDQPQHF.

This chain joins TRBV7-9 and TRBJ1-6, with 9 nucleotides matching TRBD1. The germline V gene has CDR1 SEHNR and CDR2 FQNEAQ (reference sequence). V shed 8 bases, J shed 8 bases, and the junction held 10 bases outside the gene matches. The CDR3 length is 15 residues. CDR3 nucleotide sequence: TGTGCCAGCGGCCTTGGGGACAGGGACGATTCACCCCTCCACTTT. Protein product: CASGLGDRDDSPLHF.

This clone was recorded only once. This chain joins TRBV27 and TRBJ2-5; D not resolved. The germline V and J ends were trimmed by 8 bases and 5 bases, with 18 bases remaining between them. Germline V gives CDR1 MNHEY, CDR2 SMNVEV (reference sequence). The CDR3 length is 14 residues. This CDR3 is CASYTRLLGETQYF. DNA for the CDR3: TGTGCCAGCTACACGCGCCTATTAGGGGAGACCCAGTACTTC.

This sequence joins TRBV28 and TRBJ1-5; 11 nucleotides line up with TRBD1. Germline CDR1 reads MDHEN; CDR2 reads SYDVKM. V was pared by 5 bases and J by 2 bases, with 5 bases of the junction left unmatched. This CDR3 region has 16 residues. The CDR3 nucleotides read TGTGCCAGCAGTGATCGGACAGGGGGCGGCAATCAGCCCCAGCATTTT. Translation: CASSDRTGGGNQPQHF.

V and J are TRBV5-1 and TRBJ2-3; TRBD2 matches 8 bases. The CDR3 is 14 amino acids. With V trimmed by 2 bases and J by 4 bases, 3 bases remained unmatched. The germline V gene has CDR1 SGHRS and CDR2 YFSETQ. The chain's CDR3 is CASSFGGAPDTQYF. CDR3 bases: TGCGCCAGCAGCTTCGGGGGGGCCCCAGATACGCAGTATTTT.